The 7 T cell receptor beta chains given below trace back to one sample, sequenced in a study of Ad26.COV2.S vaccination and SARS-CoV-2 variants. TCRdb keeps only in-frame clones here, not all; method: immunoSEQ multiplex PCR. Among about 220,000 clones listed, over 75% were seen once. Treatment noted: 19 received Ad26.COV2.S at low or high dose, single or two shots; about 5 received placebo; per-sample allocation not given. The study sampled participants on day 63 after the first vaccine or placebo injection. The sequenced sample was peripheral blood, obtained in a trial of Ad26.COV2.S vaccine versus placebo. Every receptor here comes from a person aged 18-65 years who received the Ad26.COV2.S COVID-19 vaccine or a placebo.

The rearrangement uses TRBV19 and TRBJ2-6, with D perhaps TRBD1 (6 bases). The length of the CDR3 is 18 residues. The V and J ends lost 4 bases and 0 bases respectively, with 16 bases between them. In germline, CDR1 is LNHDA, CDR2 SQIVND (reference sequence). Here the CDR3 DNA reads TGTGCCAGTAGTACGCGACAGGCGCCGTTCTCTGGGGCCAACGTCCTGACTTTC. Protein sequence: CASSTRQAPFSGANVLTF. Full variable domain (outside the CDR3, taken from reference TRBV19 and TRBJ2-6): DGGITQSPKYLFRKEGQNVTLSCEQNLNHDAMYWYRQDPGQGLRLIYYSQIVNDFQKGDIAEGYSVSREKKESFPLTVTSAQKNPTAFYLCASSTRQAPFSGANVLTFGAGSRLTVL.

The CDR3 DNA is TGTGCCAGCAGTGAAAAGCAGGGTCGGCCGACTAATGAAAAACTGTTTTTT. It codes for CASSEKQGRPTNEKLFF. The gene calls are TRBV2 and TRBJ1-4, with a possible D match to TRBD1 (5 bases). The V end lost 2 bases, the J end lost 2 bases, and 15 bases lay between the germline ends. Germline V gene sequence: CDR1 SNHLY, CDR2 FYNNEI. The CDR3 consists of 17 residues.

The chain links TRBV6-6 to TRBJ1-2; a weak D match, TRBD1 (6 bases). The CDR3 covers 14 residues. V was clipped by 2 bases and J by 6 bases, with 13 bases between them. Germline V gives CDR1 MNHNY, CDR2 SVGAGI (reference sequence). The CDR3 here is CASSYGEGGNGYTF. CDR3 coding DNA: TGTGCCAGCAGTTACGGAGAGGGGGGGAATGGCTACACCTTC.

The chain carries TRBV5-1 and TRBJ2-7; weak D call: TRBD2 (5 bases). Germline V lookup: CDR1 SGHRS, CDR2 YFSETQ. Deletions cut 7 bases from V and 6 bases from J, with 20 bases between. CDR3 length: 14 residues. CDR3 bases: TGCGCCAGCCAGCGTGGAGGAGAGGTTGTCGAGCAGTACTTC. It is translated as CASQRGGEVVEQYF.

The chain joins TRBV27 to TRBJ1-2; D possibly corresponds to TRBD1 (6 bases). The V gene's germline CDR1 is MNHEY and CDR2 SMNVEV (reference sequence). The CDR3 has 15 residues. Trimming removed 4 bases from V and 1 base from J, with 13 bases in between. CDR3: CASSSQGILNYGYTF. The CDR3 DNA reads as TGTGCCAGCAGTTCACAGGGAATCCTTAACTATGGCTACACCTTC.

The chain recombines TRBV6-5 with TRBJ2-5; D perhaps matches TRBD1 (6 bases). CDR3 size: 14 residues. The V end lost 5 bases, the J end lost 4 bases, and 14 bases lay between the germline ends. Germline loops: CDR1 MNHEY, CDR2 SVGAGI. In nucleotides, the CDR3 is TGTGCCAGCAGTATAAAGACAGGCACAGAGACCCAGTACTTC. Translating gives CASSIKTGTETQYF.

The V gene is TRBV28, the J gene TRBJ2-7; TRBD1 agrees at 10 bases. The CDR3 has 17 residues. Losses at the gene ends were 1 base for V and 5 bases for J; bases not matched to a gene: 11. Germline CDR1 reads MDHEN; CDR2 reads SYDVKM. The CDR3 sequence: CASSLSRWDRGGNEQYF. The DNA of the CDR3 is TGTGCCAGCAGTTTATCGCGATGGGACAGGGGAGGTAACGAGCAGTACTTC.